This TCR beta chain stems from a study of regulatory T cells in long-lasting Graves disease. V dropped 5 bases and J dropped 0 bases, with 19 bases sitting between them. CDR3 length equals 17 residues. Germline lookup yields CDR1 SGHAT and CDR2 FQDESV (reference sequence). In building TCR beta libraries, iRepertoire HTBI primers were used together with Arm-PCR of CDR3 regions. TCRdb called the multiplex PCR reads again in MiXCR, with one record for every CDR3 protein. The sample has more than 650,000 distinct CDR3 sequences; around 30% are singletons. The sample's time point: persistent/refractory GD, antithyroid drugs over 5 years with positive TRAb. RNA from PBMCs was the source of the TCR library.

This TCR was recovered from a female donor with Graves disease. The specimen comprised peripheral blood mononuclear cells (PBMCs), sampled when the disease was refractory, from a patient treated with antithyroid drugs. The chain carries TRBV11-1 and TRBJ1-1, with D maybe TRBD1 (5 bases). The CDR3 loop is CASSLGGAGPLNTEAFF. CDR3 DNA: TGTGCCAGCAGCCTAGGCGGGGCAGGGCCCTTGAACACTGAAGCTTTCTTT.